This T cell receptor beta chain was sequenced in a study of beta chain features in type 1 diabetes. About the study: In all, around 100,000,000 sorted cells from all samples were analyzed.

Expressed TCRB transcripts were sequenced because the entire RNA isolate underwent reverse transcription. The assay was immunoSEQ multiplex PCR, and TCRdb's table has in-frame clones only and misses some. The sample holds roughly 300,000 clones, roughly a tenth seen once. Each sorted population was over 98% pure. Broader study findings: Among patients with Type 1 diabetes, TCRB CDR3s were moderately but significantly shorter in every one of the four CD4+ subsets.

On this clone: Its antigen is not identified.

The CDR3 covers 18 residues. V lost 0 bases and J lost 3; bases outside the gene matches: 9. The germline CDR1 and CDR2 sequences are SGDLS and YYNGEE. The chain links TRBV9 to TRBJ1-2; 12 bases are a match to TRBD1. This TCR came from a young man with type 1 diabetes. The source material was central memory CD4+ T cells from blood. The CDR3 DNA follows: TGTGCCAGCAGCGTAGGCAGCGGGACAGGGGGCCAGGACTATGGCTACACCTTC. It specifies CASSVGSGTGGQDYGYTF.